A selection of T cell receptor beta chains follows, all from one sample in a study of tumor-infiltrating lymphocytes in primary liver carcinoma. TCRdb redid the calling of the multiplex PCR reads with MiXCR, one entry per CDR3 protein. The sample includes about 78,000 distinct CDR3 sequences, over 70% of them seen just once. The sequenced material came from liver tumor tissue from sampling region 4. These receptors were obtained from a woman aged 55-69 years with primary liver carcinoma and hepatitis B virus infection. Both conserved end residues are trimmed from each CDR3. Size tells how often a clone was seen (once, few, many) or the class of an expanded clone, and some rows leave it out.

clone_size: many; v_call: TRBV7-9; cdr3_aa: ASSPQGSNQPQH
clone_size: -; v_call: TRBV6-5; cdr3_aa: ASTIRPGHPNTEAS
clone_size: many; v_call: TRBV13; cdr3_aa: ASSQELRKGSTDTQY
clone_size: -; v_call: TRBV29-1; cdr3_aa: NVGLALNTGEPF
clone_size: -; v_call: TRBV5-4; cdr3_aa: ASSLRGGRASEQF
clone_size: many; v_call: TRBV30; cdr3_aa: AWINPGLRNTEAF
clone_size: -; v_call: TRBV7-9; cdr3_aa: ASSLGLEEVCNEQF
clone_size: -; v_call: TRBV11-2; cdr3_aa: ANSLRPGRRFYNEPF
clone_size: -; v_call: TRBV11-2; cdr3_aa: TSSLWTPEGFYGYT
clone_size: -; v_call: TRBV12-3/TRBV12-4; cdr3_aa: AGRRGQGNEQF
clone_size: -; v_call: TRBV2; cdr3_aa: ASSERDRAYNEQF
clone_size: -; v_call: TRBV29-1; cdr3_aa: SATGGGRGTEAF
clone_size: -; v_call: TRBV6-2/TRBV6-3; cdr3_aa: ASSYATPRDAQY
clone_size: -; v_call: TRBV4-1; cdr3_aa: ASSQEPGGRHNEQF
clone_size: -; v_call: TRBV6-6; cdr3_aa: ASSLGTHTQY
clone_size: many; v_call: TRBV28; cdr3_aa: ASNDKPQH
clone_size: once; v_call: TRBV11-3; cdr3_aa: ASSFSDPGANYGYT
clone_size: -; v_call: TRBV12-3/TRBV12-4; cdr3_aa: VSSLEAGPGLAYNEQF
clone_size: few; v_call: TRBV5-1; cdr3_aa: ASSLRGAGNTIY
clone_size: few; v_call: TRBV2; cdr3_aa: ASSGGGRSQPQH
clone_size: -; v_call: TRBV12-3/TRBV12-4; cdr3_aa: ASSMETGGYEQS
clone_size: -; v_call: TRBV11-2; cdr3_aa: ASSLSQYTGELF
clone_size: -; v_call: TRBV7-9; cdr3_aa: ASGRGSVREETQY
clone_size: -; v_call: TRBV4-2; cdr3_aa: ASSPSVDRRKPASLHEQY
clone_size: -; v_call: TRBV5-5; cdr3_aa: VSSWTGRSDTQY
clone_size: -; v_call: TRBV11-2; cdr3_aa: ASSLGGLTYTSDTQN
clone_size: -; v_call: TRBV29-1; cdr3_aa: SVGGGVQETQY
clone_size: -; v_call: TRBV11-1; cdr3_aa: TSSPRTAGLHEQY
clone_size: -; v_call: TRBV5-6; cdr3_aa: ASGRSYEQC
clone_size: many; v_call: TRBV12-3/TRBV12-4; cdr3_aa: ASSLRGRSVEQY
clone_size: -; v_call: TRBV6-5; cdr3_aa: ASSRLAPSGGTDTLY